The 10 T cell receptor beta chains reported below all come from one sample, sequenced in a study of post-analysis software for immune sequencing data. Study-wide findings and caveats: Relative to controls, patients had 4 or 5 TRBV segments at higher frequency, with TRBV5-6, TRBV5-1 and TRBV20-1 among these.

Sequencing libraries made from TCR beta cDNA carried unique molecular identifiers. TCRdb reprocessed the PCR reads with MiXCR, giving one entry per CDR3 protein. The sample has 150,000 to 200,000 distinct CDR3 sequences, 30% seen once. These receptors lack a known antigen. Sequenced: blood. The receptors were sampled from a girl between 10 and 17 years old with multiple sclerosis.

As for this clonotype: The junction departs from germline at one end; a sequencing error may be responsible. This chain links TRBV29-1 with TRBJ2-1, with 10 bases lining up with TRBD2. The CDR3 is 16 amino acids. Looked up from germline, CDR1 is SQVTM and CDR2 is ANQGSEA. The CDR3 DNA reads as TGCAGCGTTCTACCTAGCGGGAGTATCGTCTACAGTGAGCAGTTCTTC. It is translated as CSVLPSGSIVYSEQFF.

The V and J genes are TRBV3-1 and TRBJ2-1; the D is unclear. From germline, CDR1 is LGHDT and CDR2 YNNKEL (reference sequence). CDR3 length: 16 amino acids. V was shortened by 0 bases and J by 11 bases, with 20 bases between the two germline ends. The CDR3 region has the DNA TGTGCCAGCAGCCAAGATCTGATTTCCCCAAGTCAAAAGCAGTTCTTC. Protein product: CASSQDLISPSQKQFF.

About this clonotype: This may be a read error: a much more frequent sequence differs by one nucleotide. The CDR3 DNA follows: TGTGCCAGCTCATCCACTAGCGACTCTGGGGCCAACGTCCTGACTTTC. This translates into CASSSTSDSGANVLTF. The V and J genes are TRBV18 and TRBJ2-6; TRBD2 aligns across 7 bases. J was trimmed by 0 bases and V by 5 bases; bases with no gene match: 4. This CDR3 is 16 amino acids long. CDR1 is KGHSH, CDR2 LQKENI, per germline.

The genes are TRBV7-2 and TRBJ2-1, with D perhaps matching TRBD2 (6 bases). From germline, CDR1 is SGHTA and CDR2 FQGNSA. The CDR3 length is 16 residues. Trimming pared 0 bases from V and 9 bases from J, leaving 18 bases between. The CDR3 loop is CASSLARGGTLGEQFF. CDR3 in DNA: TGTGCCAGCAGCTTAGCGCGTGGCGGGACGTTGGGTGAGCAGTTCTTC. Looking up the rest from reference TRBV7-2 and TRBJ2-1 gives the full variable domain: GAGVSQSPSNKVTEKGKDVELRCDPISGHTALYWYRQSLGQGLEFLIYFQGNSAPDKSGLPSDRFSAERTGGSVSTLTIQRTQQEDSAVYLCASSLARGGTLGEQFFGPGTRLTVL.

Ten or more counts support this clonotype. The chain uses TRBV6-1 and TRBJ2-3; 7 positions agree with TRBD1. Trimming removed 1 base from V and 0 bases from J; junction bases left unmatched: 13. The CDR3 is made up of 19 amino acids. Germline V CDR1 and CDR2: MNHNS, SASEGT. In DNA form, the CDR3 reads TGTGCCAGCAGTGAAGGGCGAGGGGGCGACCGAACTAGCACAGATACGCAGTATTTT. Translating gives CASSEGRGGDRTSTDTQYF.

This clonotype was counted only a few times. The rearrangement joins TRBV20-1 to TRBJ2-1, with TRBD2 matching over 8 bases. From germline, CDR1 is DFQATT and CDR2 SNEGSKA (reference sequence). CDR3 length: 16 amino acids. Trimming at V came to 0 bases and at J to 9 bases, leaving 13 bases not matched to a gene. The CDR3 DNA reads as TGCAGTGCTAGAGAGCTCTCGGGACTAGTCGTTGCTGAGCAGTTCTTC. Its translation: CSARELSGLVVAEQFF.

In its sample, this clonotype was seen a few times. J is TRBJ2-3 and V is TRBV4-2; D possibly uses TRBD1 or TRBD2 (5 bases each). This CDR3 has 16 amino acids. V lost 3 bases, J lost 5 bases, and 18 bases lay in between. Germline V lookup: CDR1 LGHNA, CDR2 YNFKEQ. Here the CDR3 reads CASSHQLRGGRDTQYF. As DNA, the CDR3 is TGTGCCAGCAGCCATCAGTTACGGGGCGGGCGAGATACGCAGTATTTT.

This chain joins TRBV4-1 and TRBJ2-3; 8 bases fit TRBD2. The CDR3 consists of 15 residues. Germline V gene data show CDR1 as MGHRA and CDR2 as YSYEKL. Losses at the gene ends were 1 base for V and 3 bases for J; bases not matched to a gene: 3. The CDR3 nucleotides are TGCGCCAGCAGCCAAGGTCCTAGCGGGACAGATACGCAGTATTTT. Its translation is CASSQGPSGTDTQYF.

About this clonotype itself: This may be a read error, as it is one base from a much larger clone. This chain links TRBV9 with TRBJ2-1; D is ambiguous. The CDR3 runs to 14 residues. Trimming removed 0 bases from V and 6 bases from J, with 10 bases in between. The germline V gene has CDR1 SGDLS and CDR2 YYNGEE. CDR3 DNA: TGTGCCAGCAGCGTAGATGCCGGGCTCAATGAGCAGTTCTTC. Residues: CASSVDAGLNEQFF.

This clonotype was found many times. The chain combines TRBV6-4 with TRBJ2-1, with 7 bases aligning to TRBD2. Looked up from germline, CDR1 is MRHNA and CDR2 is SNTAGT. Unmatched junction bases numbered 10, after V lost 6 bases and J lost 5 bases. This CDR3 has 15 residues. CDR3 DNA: TGTGCCAGCAGAACCCGCCGGCTAGCGGACAATGAGCAGTTCTTC. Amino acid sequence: CASRTRRLADNEQFF.